The clone carrying this T cell receptor beta chain has a count of ten or more. What it recognizes is unknown. This entry belongs to a study of human T cells and chemical hapten exposure. Findings of the study overall: Once DPC sensitization occurred, TCRs above 1 in 1000 frequency showed no change.

The template was total RNA from unfractionated whole blood. Trimming took off 0 bases at V and 5 bases at J, with 10 bases between the two ends. The CDR3 length is 14 residues. CDR1 and CDR2 (germline): SEHNR, FQNEAQ (reference sequence). Separate cDNA molecules received unique molecular identifiers, which the library attached to them. Original methodology: Per sample, the median was about 95,000 TCRs, with values from approximately 25,000 to 650,000. TCRdb re-called the 5' RACE reads with MiXCR, one entry per CDR3 protein. The V and J calls were determined by TCRdb, not by the authors. Of about 140,000 distinct CDR3 sequences listed, 4.1% were seen once; the top ten hold more than 1.2%.

This rearrangement joins TRBV7-9 to TRBJ1-1; D remains unclear. The sequence was collected from a female donor in good health. CDR3 protein: CASSLAGLNTEAFF. The CDR3 region has the DNA TGTGCCAGCAGCTTAGCGGGGTTAAATACTGAAGCTTTCTTT. Full variable domain (outside the CDR3, taken from reference TRBV7-9 and TRBJ1-1): DTGVSQNPRHKITKRGQNVTFRCDPISEHNRLYWYRQTLGQGPEFLTYFQNEAQLEKSRLLSDRFSAERPKGSFSTLEIQRTEQGDSAMYLCASSLAGLNTEAFFGQGTRLTVV.